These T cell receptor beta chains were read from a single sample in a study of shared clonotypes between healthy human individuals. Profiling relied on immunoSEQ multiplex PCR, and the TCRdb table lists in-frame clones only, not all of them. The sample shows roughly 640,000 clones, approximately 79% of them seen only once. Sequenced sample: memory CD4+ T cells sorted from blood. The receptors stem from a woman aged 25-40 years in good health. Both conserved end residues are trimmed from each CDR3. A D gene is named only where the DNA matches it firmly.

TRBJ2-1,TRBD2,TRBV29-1,SVEGLADYNEQF
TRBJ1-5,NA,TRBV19,ASSIDPARGQPQH
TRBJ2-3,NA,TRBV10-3,AINRASGTDTQY
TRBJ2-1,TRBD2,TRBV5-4,ASSNPGLAGTYNEQF
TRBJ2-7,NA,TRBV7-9,ASSLSKVGEQY
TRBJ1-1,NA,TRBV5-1,ASSQTGPEAF
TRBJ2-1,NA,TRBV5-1,ASRWAGEVEQF
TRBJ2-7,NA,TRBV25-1,ASSQSSYEQY
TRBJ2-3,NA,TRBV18,ASSKGRDTQY
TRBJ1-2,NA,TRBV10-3,AISERGENYGYT
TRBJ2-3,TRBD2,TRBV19,ASSMGSGRVDTQY
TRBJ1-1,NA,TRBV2,ASSEAGWSGARDGAF
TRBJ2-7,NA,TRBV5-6,ASSLVQGEQY